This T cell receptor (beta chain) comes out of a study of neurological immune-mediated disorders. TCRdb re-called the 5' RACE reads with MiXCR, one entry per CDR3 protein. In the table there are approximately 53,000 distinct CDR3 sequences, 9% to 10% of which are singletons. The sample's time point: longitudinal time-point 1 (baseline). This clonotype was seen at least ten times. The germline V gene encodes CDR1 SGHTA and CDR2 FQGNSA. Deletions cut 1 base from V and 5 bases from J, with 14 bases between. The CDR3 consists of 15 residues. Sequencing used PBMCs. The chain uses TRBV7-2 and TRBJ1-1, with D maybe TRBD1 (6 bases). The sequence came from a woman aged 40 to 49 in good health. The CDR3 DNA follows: TGTGCCAGCAGCTTAGTCCCTCGGGGGCGAACTGAAGCTTTCTTT. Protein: CASSLVPRGRTEAFF.